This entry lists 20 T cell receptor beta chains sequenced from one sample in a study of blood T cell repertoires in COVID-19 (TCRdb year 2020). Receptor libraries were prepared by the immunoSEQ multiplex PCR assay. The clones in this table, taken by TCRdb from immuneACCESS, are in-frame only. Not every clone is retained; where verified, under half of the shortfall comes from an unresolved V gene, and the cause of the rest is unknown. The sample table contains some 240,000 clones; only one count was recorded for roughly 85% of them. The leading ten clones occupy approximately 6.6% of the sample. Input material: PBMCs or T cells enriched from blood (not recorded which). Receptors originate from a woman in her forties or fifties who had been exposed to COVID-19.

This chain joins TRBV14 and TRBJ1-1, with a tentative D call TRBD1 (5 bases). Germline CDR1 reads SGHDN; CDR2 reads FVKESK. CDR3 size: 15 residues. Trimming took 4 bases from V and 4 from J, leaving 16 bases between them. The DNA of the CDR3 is TGTGCCAGCAGCCGAGCGGCGGGGCAGGTCACTGAAGCTTTCTTT. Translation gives CASSRAAGQVTEAFF.

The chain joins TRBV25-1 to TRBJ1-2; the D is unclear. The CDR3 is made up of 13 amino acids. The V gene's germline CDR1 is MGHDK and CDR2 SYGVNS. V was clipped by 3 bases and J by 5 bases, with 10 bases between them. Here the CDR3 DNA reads TGTGCCAGCAGTGAGGCCGGGGAGTATGGCTACACCTTC. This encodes CASSEAGEYGYTF.

CDR3 sequence: CASSLIGGQGYEQYF. CDR3 bases: TGCGCCAGCAGCTTGATAGGCGGTCAGGGCTACGAGCAGTACTTC. The chain recombines TRBV5-1 with TRBJ2-7, with a tentative D call TRBD1 (5 bases). Germline V CDR1 and CDR2: SGHRS, YFSETQ. The V end was cut by 1 base, the J end by 3 bases, with 14 bases between. CDR3 size: 15 residues.

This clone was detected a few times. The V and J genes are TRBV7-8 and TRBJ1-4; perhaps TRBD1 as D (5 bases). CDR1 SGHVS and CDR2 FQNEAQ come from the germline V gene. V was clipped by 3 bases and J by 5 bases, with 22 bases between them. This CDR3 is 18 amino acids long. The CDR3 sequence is CASSFAQGGGRGNEKLFF. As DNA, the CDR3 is TGTGCCAGCAGCTTTGCTCAGGGTGGGGGGAGAGGGAATGAAAAACTGTTTTTT.

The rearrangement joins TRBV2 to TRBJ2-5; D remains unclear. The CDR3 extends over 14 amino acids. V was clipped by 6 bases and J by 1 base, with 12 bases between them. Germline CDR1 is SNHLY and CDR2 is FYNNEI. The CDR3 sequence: CASSRVPGQETQYF. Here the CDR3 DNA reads TGTGCCAGCAGCCGAGTACCAGGCCAAGAGACCCAGTACTTC.

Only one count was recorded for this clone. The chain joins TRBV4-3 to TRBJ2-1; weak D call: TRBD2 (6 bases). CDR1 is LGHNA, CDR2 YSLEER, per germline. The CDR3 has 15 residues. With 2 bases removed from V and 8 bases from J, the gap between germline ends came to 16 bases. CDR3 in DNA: TGCGCCAGCAGCCAATCCGGACATGGAGGGGATGAGCAGTTCTTC. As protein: CASSQSGHGGDEQFF.

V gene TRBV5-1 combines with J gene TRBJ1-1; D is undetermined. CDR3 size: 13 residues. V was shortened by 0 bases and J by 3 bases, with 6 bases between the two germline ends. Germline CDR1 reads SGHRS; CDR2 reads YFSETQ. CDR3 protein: CASSLVVDTEAFF. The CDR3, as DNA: TGCGCCAGCAGCTTGGTGGTAGACACTGAAGCTTTCTTT.

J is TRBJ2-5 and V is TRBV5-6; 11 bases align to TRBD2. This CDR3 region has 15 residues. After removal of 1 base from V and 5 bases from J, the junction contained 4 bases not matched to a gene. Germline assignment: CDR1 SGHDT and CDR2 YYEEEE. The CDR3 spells CASSLYSGGAETQYF. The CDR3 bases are TGTGCCAGCAGCTTGTATAGCGGGGGGGCTGAGACCCAGTACTTC.

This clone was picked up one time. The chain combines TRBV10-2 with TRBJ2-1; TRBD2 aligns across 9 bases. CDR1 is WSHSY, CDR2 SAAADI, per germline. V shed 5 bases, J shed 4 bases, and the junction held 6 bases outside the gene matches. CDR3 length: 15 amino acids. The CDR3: CASSFSGGLYNEQFF. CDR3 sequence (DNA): TGCGCCAGCAGTTTTAGCGGGGGCCTTTACAATGAGCAGTTCTTC.

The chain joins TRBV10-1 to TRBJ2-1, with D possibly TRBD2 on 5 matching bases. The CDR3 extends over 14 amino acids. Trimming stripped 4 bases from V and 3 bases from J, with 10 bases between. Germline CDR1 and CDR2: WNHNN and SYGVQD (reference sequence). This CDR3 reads CASSGAGDYNEQFF. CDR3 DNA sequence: TGCGCCAGCAGTGGCGCGGGCGACTACAATGAGCAGTTCTTC.

CDR3 sequence (DNA): TGTGCCAGCAGCTTATCTTCGGGCGGAACGCGGGCCTACGAGCAGTACTTC. Translating it yields CASSLSSGGTRAYEQYF. The V gene is TRBV7-2, the J gene TRBJ2-7; D perhaps matches TRBD2 (5 bases). V was trimmed by 2 bases and J by 2 bases, leaving 19 bases between them. CDR1 and CDR2 (germline): SGHTA, FQGNSA. This CDR3 spans 17 amino acids.

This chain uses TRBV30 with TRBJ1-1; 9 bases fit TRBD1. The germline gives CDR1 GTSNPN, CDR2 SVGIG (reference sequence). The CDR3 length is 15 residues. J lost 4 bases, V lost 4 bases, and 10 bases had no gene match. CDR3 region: CAWTAGQGWFTEAFF. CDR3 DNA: TGTGCCTGGACAGCAGGACAGGGGTGGTTCACTGAAGCTTTCTTT.

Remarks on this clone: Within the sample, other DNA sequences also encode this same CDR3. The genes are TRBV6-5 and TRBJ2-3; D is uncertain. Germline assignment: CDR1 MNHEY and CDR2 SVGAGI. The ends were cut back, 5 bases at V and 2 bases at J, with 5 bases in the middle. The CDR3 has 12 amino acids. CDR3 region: CASSPSTDTQYF. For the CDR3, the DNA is TGTGCCAGCAGTCCCTCCACAGATACGCAGTATTTT.

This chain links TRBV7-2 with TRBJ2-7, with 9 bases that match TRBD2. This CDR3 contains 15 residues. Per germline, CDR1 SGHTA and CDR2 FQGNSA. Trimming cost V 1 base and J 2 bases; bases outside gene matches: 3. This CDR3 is CASSLGSGGTYEQYF. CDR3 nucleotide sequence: TGTGCCAGCAGCTTAGGAAGCGGGGGGACCTACGAGCAGTACTTC.

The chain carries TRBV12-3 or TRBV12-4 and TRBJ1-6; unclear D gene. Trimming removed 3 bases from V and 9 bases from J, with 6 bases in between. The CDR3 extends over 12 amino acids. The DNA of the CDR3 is TGTGCCAGCAGTTTTGGCAGTTCACCCCTCCACTTT. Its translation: CASSFGSSPLHF.

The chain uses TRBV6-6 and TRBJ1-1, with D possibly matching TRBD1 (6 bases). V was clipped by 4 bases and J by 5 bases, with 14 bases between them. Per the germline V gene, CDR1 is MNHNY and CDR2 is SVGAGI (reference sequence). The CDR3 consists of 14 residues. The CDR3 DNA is TGTGCCAGCAGTTCCGACAGGTGGGAGACTGAAGCTTTCTTT. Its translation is CASSSDRWETEAFF.

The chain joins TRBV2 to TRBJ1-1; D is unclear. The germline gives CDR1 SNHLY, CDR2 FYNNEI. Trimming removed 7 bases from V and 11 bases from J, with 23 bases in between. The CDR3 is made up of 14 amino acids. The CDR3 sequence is CASTKSGLLRTAFF. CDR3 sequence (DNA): TGTGCCAGCACAAAAAGCGGCCTCCTTCGGACGGCTTTCTTT.

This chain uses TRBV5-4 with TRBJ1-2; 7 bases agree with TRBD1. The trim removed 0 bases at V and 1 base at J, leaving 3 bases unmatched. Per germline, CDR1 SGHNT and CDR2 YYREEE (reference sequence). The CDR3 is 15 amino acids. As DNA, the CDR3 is TGTGCCAGCAGCTTGGTACAGGGGTTTAACTATGGCTACACCTTC. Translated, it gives CASSLVQGFNYGYTF.

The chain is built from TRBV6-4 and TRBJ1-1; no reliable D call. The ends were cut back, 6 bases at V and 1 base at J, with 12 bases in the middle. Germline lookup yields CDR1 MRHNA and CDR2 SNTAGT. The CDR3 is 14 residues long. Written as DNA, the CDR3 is TGTGCCAGCAGATCAAGCTCAGGGAACACTGAAGCTTTCTTT. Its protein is CASRSSSGNTEAFF.

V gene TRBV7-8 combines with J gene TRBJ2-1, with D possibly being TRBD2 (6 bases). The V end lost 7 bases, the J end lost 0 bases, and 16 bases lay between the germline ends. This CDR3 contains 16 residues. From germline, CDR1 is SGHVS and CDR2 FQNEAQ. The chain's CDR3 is CASTFERASSYNEQFF. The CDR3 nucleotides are TGTGCCAGCACCTTCGAGCGGGCTAGCTCCTACAATGAGCAGTTCTTC.